The sequence of this T cell receptor (beta chain) was determined in a study of CD8 T cells in ankylosing spondylitis. General observations from the study: What seemed typical of ankylosing spondylitis blood was a TCR beta motif built from eight highly homologous variants. Disease-linked clones were CD8+ and relatively rare in peripheral blood. There was reportedly significant enrichment of clones that were disease-linked in matched ankylosing spondylitis synovial fluid.

A word on this clonotype: Its antigen remains unidentified.

Germline V gene data show CDR1 as KGHSH and CDR2 as LQKENI. V gave up 3 bases and J gave up 6 bases, with 13 bases separating them. The CDR3 runs 14 residues. TCRdb itself ran the 5' RACE reads through MiXCR, one entry per CDR3 protein. The sample lists 150,000 to 200,000 distinct CDR3 sequences; about 16% were seen once. The V gene is TRBV18, the J gene TRBJ2-3, with D unresolved. The receptor's source is a male donor with ankylosing spondylitis or in good health (not recorded which). The specimen was blood, either unsorted or a sorted T cell fraction (not recorded which). The CDR3 here is CASSPIVAGDTQYF. CDR3 nucleotides: TGTGCCAGCTCACCTATAGTGGCTGGCGATACGCAGTATTTT. Variable domain in full (rest from reference TRBV18 and TRBJ2-3): NAGVMQNPRHLVRRRGQEARLRCSPMKGHSHVYWYRQLPEEGLKFMVYLQKENIIDESGMPKERFSAEFPKEGPSILRIQQVVRGDSAAYFCASSPIVAGDTQYFGPGTRLTVL.